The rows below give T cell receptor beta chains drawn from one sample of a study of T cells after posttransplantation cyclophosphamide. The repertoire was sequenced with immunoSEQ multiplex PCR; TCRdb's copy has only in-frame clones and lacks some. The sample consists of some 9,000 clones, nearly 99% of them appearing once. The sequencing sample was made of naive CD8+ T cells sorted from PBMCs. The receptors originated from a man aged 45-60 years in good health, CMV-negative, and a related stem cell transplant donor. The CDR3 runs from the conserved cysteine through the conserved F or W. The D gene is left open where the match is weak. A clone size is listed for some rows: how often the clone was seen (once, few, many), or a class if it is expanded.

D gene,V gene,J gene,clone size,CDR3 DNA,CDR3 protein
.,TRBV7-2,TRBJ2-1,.,TGTGCCAGCAGCTTAAGCGTAGCGGAGGTATACAATGAGCAGTTCTTC,CASSLSVAEVYNEQFF
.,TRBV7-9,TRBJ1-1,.,TGTGCCAGCAGCTTAGGTGTACTCTGGAACACTGAAGCTTTCTTT,CASSLGVLWNTEAFF
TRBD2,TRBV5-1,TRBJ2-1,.,TGCGCCAGCAGCCCCGGGACTAGCGGGGTTTACAATGAGCAGTTCTTC,CASSPGTSGVYNEQFF
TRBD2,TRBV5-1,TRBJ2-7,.,TGCGCCAGCAGCTTGTTTAGCGGGGGTACCTACGAGCAGTACTTC,CASSLFSGGTYEQYF
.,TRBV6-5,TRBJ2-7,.,TGTGCCAGCACCCCAGGCGGGACCTACGAGCAGTACTTC,CASTPGGTYEQYF
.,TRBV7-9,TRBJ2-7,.,TGTGCCAGCAGCACCGGGTCATACGAGCAGTACTTC,CASSTGSYEQYF
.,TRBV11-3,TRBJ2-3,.,TGTGCCAGCAGCCCGGGGATGGGTACGCAGTATTTT,CASSPGMGTQYF
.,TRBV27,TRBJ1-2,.,TGTGCCAGCAGAACCCAGGGGAACTATGGCTACACCTTC,CASRTQGNYGYTF
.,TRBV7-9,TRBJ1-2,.,TGTGCCAGCAAGATGACAGAAGCCCCCGACGTTTATGGCTACACCTTC,CASKMTEAPDVYGYTF
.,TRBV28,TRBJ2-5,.,TGTGCCAGCAGTTTGGGGAGGACCCAGTACTTC,CASSLGRTQYF
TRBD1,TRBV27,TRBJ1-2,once,TGTGCCAGCAGCTGGGGACAGGGGGCGTTGGGCTACACCTTC,CASSWGQGALGYTF
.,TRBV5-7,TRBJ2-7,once,TGTGCCAGCAGAAGGGGGTTTTCTTACGAGCAGTACTTC,CASRRGFSYEQYF
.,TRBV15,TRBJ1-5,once,TGTGCCACCAGCATGGGTTACCGGGGGTCCGAGCCCCAGCATTTT,CATSMGYRGSEPQHF
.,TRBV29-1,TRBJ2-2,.,TGCAGCGTTGAAGATCGGGGGGAGCTGTTTTTT,CSVEDRGELFF
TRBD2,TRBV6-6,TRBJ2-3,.,TGTGCCAGCAGGCTACATGGGAGGGCCCTAGATACGCAGTATTTT,CASRLHGRALDTQYF
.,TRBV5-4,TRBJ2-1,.,TGTGCCAGCAGCTTGTCGCCTAGCGCCTACAATGAGCAGTTCTTC,CASSLSPSAYNEQFF
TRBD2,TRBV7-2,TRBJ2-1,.,TGTGCCAGCAGCTTACTAGCGGGGGGTTCCAATGAGCAGTTCTTC,CASSLLAGGSNEQFF
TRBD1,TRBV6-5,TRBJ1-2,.,TGTGCCAGCAGTTACTCGAGACAGGGGGACTATGGCTACACCTTC,CASSYSRQGDYGYTF
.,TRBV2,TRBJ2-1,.,TGTGCCAGCAGTGACACCCGGGACATTAACAATGAGCAGTTCTTC,CASSDTRDINNEQFF
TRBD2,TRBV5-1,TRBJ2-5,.,TGCGCCAGCAGCTTCTGGACTAGCGGCCAAGAGACCCAGTACTTC,CASSFWTSGQETQYF
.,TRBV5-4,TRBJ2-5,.,TGTGCCAGCAGCTTGGAGGGACTTCTTCAAGAGACCCAGTACTTC,CASSLEGLLQETQYF